This is a list of T cell receptor beta chains from one sample in a study of neoadjuvant nivolumab and ipilimumab in lung cancer. Sequencing used immunoSEQ multiplex PCR; TCRdb keeps in-frame clones, though not all of them. The data show tens of thousands of clones, about 91% seen once. The material sequenced was peripheral blood, taken before neoadjuvant nivolumab, alone or with ipilimumab. The receptors derive from an adult with non-small cell lung cancer. CDR3s leave out the opening cysteine and the closing phenylalanine or tryptophan. Each record gives: J gene, V gene, CDR3 protein.

j_gene: TRBJ1-5; v_gene: TRBV30; CDR3aa: AWSVRTGDQPQH
j_gene: TRBJ1-5; v_gene: TRBV15; CDR3aa: ATSRVSDSQGNQPQH
j_gene: TRBJ2-7; v_gene: TRBV28; CDR3aa: ASGGTSYEQY
j_gene: TRBJ2-5; v_gene: TRBV27; CDR3aa: ASSSRNDRGRETQY
j_gene: TRBJ2-1; v_gene: TRBV29-1; CDR3aa: SAPGLANNEQF
j_gene: TRBJ2-4; v_gene: TRBV5-6; CDR3aa: ASSASVVGNIQY
j_gene: TRBJ2-7; v_gene: TRBV27; CDR3aa: ASSFKAAYEQY
j_gene: TRBJ2-7; v_gene: TRBV7-2; CDR3aa: ASSTPGQTYEQY
j_gene: TRBJ2-7; v_gene: TRBV6-5; CDR3aa: ASSYGGRPTYEQY
j_gene: TRBJ1-1; v_gene: TRBV18; CDR3aa: ASSPSPDRVGTEAF
j_gene: TRBJ2-7; v_gene: TRBV7-2; CDR3aa: ASSPPSGTYNYEQY
j_gene: TRBJ2-3; v_gene: TRBV6-1; CDR3aa: ASREYADTQY
j_gene: TRBJ2-5; v_gene: TRBV5-1; CDR3aa: ASSLQQETQY
j_gene: TRBJ2-7; v_gene: TRBV5-5; CDR3aa: ASSLYVYSYEQY
j_gene: TRBJ2-2; v_gene: TRBV11-1; CDR3aa: ASSPGYLFTGELF
j_gene: TRBJ1-4; v_gene: TRBV5-8; CDR3aa: ASRTGTGVVNEKLF
j_gene: TRBJ2-5; v_gene: TRBV4-1; CDR3aa: ASSQGLGLERRETQY
j_gene: TRBJ2-7; v_gene: TRBV4-3; CDR3aa: ASSRETSGGGSYEQY
j_gene: TRBJ1-2; v_gene: TRBV18; CDR3aa: ASSPPTSPLLGYT
j_gene: TRBJ2-7; v_gene: TRBV27; CDR3aa: ASSLKGSSYEQY
j_gene: TRBJ2-4; v_gene: TRBV7-3; CDR3aa: ASSFLPNTGNQY
j_gene: TRBJ2-7; v_gene: TRBV10-3; CDR3aa: AISESSSGSFDEQY
j_gene: TRBJ2-5; v_gene: TRBV7-8; CDR3aa: ASSRSRTSGRETQY
j_gene: TRBJ2-7; v_gene: TRBV9; CDR3aa: ASSVEAGLAYEQY
j_gene: TRBJ2-7; v_gene: TRBV6-5; CDR3aa: ASRRTGAHEQY
j_gene: TRBJ2-7; v_gene: TRBV27; CDR3aa: ASSYRDTFSYEQY
j_gene: TRBJ2-5; v_gene: TRBV12-5; CDR3aa: ASGQGEITQETQY
j_gene: TRBJ2-7; v_gene: TRBV10-3; CDR3aa: AISDPRQDSYEQY
j_gene: TRBJ2-4; v_gene: TRBV2; CDR3aa: ASSEISAAKNIQY
j_gene: TRBJ1-2; v_gene: TRBV5-1; CDR3aa: ASSPAGSGNYGYT
j_gene: TRBJ2-2; v_gene: TRBV10-3; CDR3aa: AARDGQPGELF
j_gene: TRBJ2-7; v_gene: TRBV4-3; CDR3aa: ASSQDGTGSYEQY
j_gene: TRBJ2-7; v_gene: TRBV18; CDR3aa: ASSPRPGETSYEQY
j_gene: TRBJ1-2; v_gene: TRBV6-5; CDR3aa: ASSYSTSGTPGYT
j_gene: TRBJ2-3; v_gene: TRBV27; CDR3aa: ASSSTGGPNTQY
j_gene: TRBJ2-1; v_gene: TRBV29-1; CDR3aa: SVEPGLALNEQF
j_gene: TRBJ2-5; v_gene: TRBV30; CDR3aa: AWRSGQETQY
j_gene: TRBJ2-7; v_gene: TRBV4-2; CDR3aa: ASSQDVWREGRYEQY
j_gene: TRBJ1-5; v_gene: TRBV28; CDR3aa: ASRGSNQPQH
j_gene: TRBJ2-3; v_gene: TRBV6-6; CDR3aa: ASTDSGATQY